This is a list of T cell receptor beta chains from one sample in a study of T cells in Graves' hyperthyroidism and ophthalmopathy. TCRdb independently ran MiXCR on the multiplex PCR reads; one entry per CDR3 protein. The table lists approximately 420,000 distinct CDR3 sequences, more than 13% of them singletons. The sample was blood. These TCRs come from a woman in her thirties with Graves' hyperthyroidism. Both conserved end residues are part of each CDR3. The order of the fields is J gene, V gene, clone size, D gene, CDR3 DNA, CDR3 protein. The D gene is left open where the match is weak. For some rows the clone size is stated as once, few or many, or as a class when expanded; others skip it.

j_call: TRBJ1-1; v_call: TRBV6-5; clone_size: many; d_call: NA; cdr3_nt: TGTGCCAGCAGTTACCTCACGGAGGCTGAAGCTTTCTTT; cdr3_aa: CASSYLTEAEAFF
j_call: TRBJ2-3; v_call: TRBV3-1; clone_size: many; d_call: TRBD2; cdr3_nt: TGTGCCAGCAGCCAGGGACTACGCACAGATACGCAGTATTTT; cdr3_aa: CASSQGLRTDTQYF
j_call: TRBJ1-6; v_call: TRBV2; clone_size: many; d_call: NA; cdr3_nt: TGTGCCAGCAGTGCCTCAGGAGACCTCTATAATTCACCCCTCCACTTT; cdr3_aa: CASSASGDLYNSPLHF
j_call: TRBJ2-7; v_call: TRBV12-3/TRBV12-4; clone_size: many; d_call: TRBD1; cdr3_nt: TGTGCCAGCAGTTTGTGGCAGGGGGCGGACGAGCAGTACTTC; cdr3_aa: CASSLWQGADEQYF
j_call: TRBJ2-3; v_call: TRBV7-9; clone_size: many; d_call: TRBD2; cdr3_nt: TGTGCCAGCAGCCCCCGACTAGCGGGAGGTTCAGATACGCAGTATTTT; cdr3_aa: CASSPRLAGGSDTQYF
j_call: TRBJ2-1; v_call: TRBV15; clone_size: NA; d_call: TRBD2; cdr3_nt: TGTGCCACCAAGGCCAGGGTGGGACTAGCAGGCTACAATGAGCAGTTCTTC; cdr3_aa: CATKARVGLAGYNEQFF
j_call: TRBJ2-2; v_call: TRBV7-3; clone_size: few; d_call: NA; cdr3_nt: TGTGCCAGCAGCTTAAACACAGGCACCGGGGAGCTGTTTTTT; cdr3_aa: CASSLNTGTGELFF
j_call: TRBJ2-1; v_call: TRBV7-9; clone_size: many; d_call: NA; cdr3_nt: TGTGCCAGCAGCTTAGAAGGGTTCTACAATGAGCAGTTCTTC; cdr3_aa: CASSLEGFYNEQFF
j_call: TRBJ2-3; v_call: TRBV15; clone_size: NA; d_call: TRBD2; cdr3_nt: TGTGCCACCAGCATAACTAGCGGGAGGGAGACGCAGTATTTT; cdr3_aa: CATSITSGRETQYF
j_call: TRBJ2-7; v_call: TRBV28; clone_size: many; d_call: NA; cdr3_nt: TGTGCCAGCAGTTTCGAGAACTTGGGCTCCTACGAGCAGTACTTC; cdr3_aa: CASSFENLGSYEQYF
j_call: TRBJ2-1; v_call: TRBV5-1; clone_size: many; d_call: NA; cdr3_nt: TGCGCCAGCAGCTTCGGGCAGGGTTACTACAATGAGCAGTTCTTC; cdr3_aa: CASSFGQGYYNEQFF